The 23 T cell receptor beta chains listed next were all sequenced from one sample in a study of blood T cell repertoires in COVID-19 (dated by TCRdb to the early 2020s). The method behind the library was the immunoSEQ multiplex PCR assay. Drawn from immuneACCESS, this table holds only the in-frame rearrangements with V and J called that TCRdb kept. Clones are partly lost; checked studies trace under half to an unresolved V gene and leave the rest unexplained. The table for this sample lists roughly 230,000 clones; around 84% of them were counted only once. The top ten clonotypes cover approximately 6.6% of the sample. The sequenced material came from PBMCs or T cells enriched from blood (not recorded which). These receptors all come from a woman aged 50 to 60 who had been exposed to COVID-19.

The chain carries TRBV28 and TRBJ1-1; possible D gene TRBD1, 6 bases. The V gene's germline CDR1 is MDHEN and CDR2 SYDVKM. V lost 4 bases to trimming and J lost 4 bases, with 16 bases between them. This CDR3 region has 15 residues. CDR3 nucleotides: TGTGCCAGCAGTTCCCCCCTGGGGGCCGGCACTGAAGCTTTCTTT. Its protein product is CASSSPLGAGTEAFF. Full variable domain (rest looked up from reference TRBV28 and TRBJ1-1): DVKVTQSSRYLVKRTGEKVFLECVQDMDHENMFWYRQDPGLGLRLIYFSYDVKMKEKGDIPEGYSVSREKKERFSLILESASTNQTSMYLCASSSPLGAGTEAFFGQGTRLTVV.

The rearrangement links TRBV5-8 to TRBJ2-2, with D perhaps matching TRBD1 (5 bases). The V end was cut by 0 bases, the J end by 6 bases, with 9 bases between. Per germline, CDR1 SGHTS and CDR2 YDEGEE. The CDR3 is made up of 14 amino acids. CDR3 nucleotides: TGTGCCAGCAGCTTGGGACAGACGGCCGGGGAGCTGTTTTTT. It is translated as CASSLGQTAGELFF.

The chain joins TRBV19 to TRBJ1-5; D ambiguous. Germline values: CDR1 LNHDA, CDR2 SQIVND (reference sequence). The V and J ends lost 7 bases and 2 bases respectively, with 18 bases between them. This CDR3 is built from 16 residues. CDR3 region: CASIPNTGLGNQPQHF. The CDR3 DNA is TGTGCCAGTATTCCTAATACGGGTCTTGGCAATCAGCCCCAGCATTTT.

The CDR3 DNA reads TGTGCCAGCACCCCAGGGGCTAGAAGAGATACGCAGTATTTT. It yields the protein CASTPGARRDTQYF. V and J are TRBV28 and TRBJ2-3, with D maybe TRBD1 (6 bases). The germline V gene encodes CDR1 MDHEN and CDR2 SYDVKM. Trimming shortened V by 7 bases and J by 5 bases, and 16 bases separated the two germline ends. The length of the CDR3 is 14 residues.

The gene calls are TRBV12-3 or TRBV12-4 and TRBJ1-1; 7 bases are shared with TRBD1. The CDR3 consists of 13 residues. The V segment lost 8 bases and the J segment 4 bases; nucleotides outside the gene matches: 7. CDR3 DNA sequence: TGTGCCAGCCTTCGACAGGGAGGCACTGAAGCTTTCTTT. Encoded protein: CASLRQGGTEAFF.

In its sample, this clone was seen a few times. This chain connects TRBV24-1 to TRBJ1-2; perhaps TRBD1 as D (6 bases). The V end lost 9 bases, the J end lost 5 bases, and 12 bases lay between the germline ends. Germline V CDR1 and CDR2: KGHDR, SFDVKD. The CDR3 covers 12 residues. The CDR3 DNA sequence: TGTGCCACCGCTACAGGGAATTATGGCTACACCTTC. Protein sequence: CATATGNYGYTF.

V usage is TRBV29-1 and J usage is TRBJ1-3; 7 bases match TRBD1. Trimming cost V 7 bases and J 12 bases; bases outside gene matches: 15. The CDR3 runs to 13 residues. Looked up from germline, CDR1 is SQVTM and CDR2 is ANQGSEA. The DNA for the CDR3 is TGCAGCGGGAGGGACAGTCACTCTGGGGACATATATTTT. It specifies CSGRDSHSGDIYF. Variable domain in full (rest from reference TRBV29-1 and TRBJ1-3): SAVISQKPSRDICQRGTSLTIQCQVDSQVTMMFWYRQQPGQSLTLIATANQGSEATYESGFVIDKFPISRPNLTFSTLTVSNMSPEDSSIYLCSGRDSHSGDIYFGEGSWLTVV.

The V gene is TRBV28, the J gene TRBJ1-5; no definite D call. V shed 2 bases and J shed 5 bases, with 22 bases lying between them. CDR1 is MDHEN, CDR2 SYDVKM, per germline. The CDR3 consists of 18 residues. CDR3 sequence reads: CASSLRGFLADQDQPQHF. The CDR3 bases are TGTGCCAGCAGTTTACGAGGGTTCCTCGCCGACCAAGATCAGCCCCAGCATTTT.

This sequence joins TRBV29-1 and TRBJ1-1, with D possibly being TRBD1 (5 bases). This CDR3 has 12 amino acids. Germline V gene data show CDR1 as SQVTM and CDR2 as ANQGSEA. Trimming took 7 bases from V and 0 from J, leaving 9 bases between them. As DNA, the CDR3 is TGCAGCGGGGGGTCTCTGAACACTGAAGCTTTCTTT. Protein sequence: CSGGSLNTEAFF.

Written as DNA, the CDR3 is TGTGCCAGCAGTTTACAAGTGGGGACTGTCTATGGCTACACCTTC. Protein product: CASSLQVGTVYGYTF. The rearrangement joins TRBV27 to TRBJ1-2, with D perhaps matching TRBD1 (5 bases). The CDR3 contains 15 residues. V gave up 2 bases and J gave up 4 bases, with 14 bases separating them. Germline V gene lookup returns CDR1 MNHEY and CDR2 SMNVEV (reference sequence).

The V and J genes are TRBV12-5 and TRBJ1-6; 9 nucleotides line up with TRBD1. This CDR3 comprises 18 residues. The junction had 10 bases not matched to a gene; V was cut back by 0 bases and J by 7 bases. Per the germline V gene, CDR1 is LGHNT and CDR2 is FRNRAP. CDR3 protein: CASGLVRGRTGANSPLHF. CDR3 bases: TGTGCTAGTGGTTTGGTAAGGGGGCGGACAGGGGCAAATTCACCCCTCCACTTT.

The chain is built from TRBV11-2 and TRBJ2-5; 11 nucleotides line up with TRBD2. V was clipped by 1 base and J by 4 bases; unmatched bases: 11. Germline CDR1 and CDR2: SGHAT and FQNNGV. This CDR3 comprises 18 residues. Here the CDR3 reads CASSLGVGSGGAGETQYF. The CDR3 DNA is TGTGCCAGCAGCTTAGGGGTCGGTAGCGGGGGGGCCGGAGAGACCCAGTACTTC.

This clone was counted a few times. Because the CDR3's place on the DNA is in doubt, the DNA is left out and the CDR3 is given as listed by TCRdb. CDR3 protein: CASSIFFGQVGGNEQFF. The rearrangement joins TRBV19 to TRBJ2-1; TRBD1, as called in the table, went unchecked against the DNA. Germline V CDR1 and CDR2: LNHDA, SQIVND (reference sequence). The CDR3 adds up to 17 amino acids, both ends counted.

V is TRBV25-1 and J is TRBJ1-5, with D perhaps matching TRBD1 (5 bases). The CDR3 extends over 13 amino acids. Trimming removed 3 bases at V and 7 bases at J, with 10 bases between. Germline V gene sequence: CDR1 MGHDK, CDR2 SYGVNS. As DNA, the CDR3 is TGTGCCAGCAGTGAGGGGCCAGGACAGCCCCAGCATTTT. Protein sequence: CASSEGPGQPQHF.

The chain carries TRBV7-2 and TRBJ1-4, with TRBD1 matching 9 bases. Germline CDR1 reads SGHTA; CDR2 reads FQGNSA. Germline trimming cut 3 bases from V and 8 bases from J; bases unmatched to any gene: 4. This CDR3 is built from 14 residues. CDR3 region: CASSLGQGYEKLFF. The CDR3 coding sequence is TGTGCCAGCAGCTTGGGACAGGGTTACGAAAAACTGTTTTTT.

This clone showed up just once. The chain has TRBV12-1 and TRBJ1-4; TRBD1 reflects the table's D call only, with no check against the DNA. TRBV12-1 is a listed pseudogene. The CDR3 length is 16 residues. The CDR3 sequence: CASSSEMDRNNEKLFF. In nucleotides, the CDR3 is TGTGCCAGCAGCTCAGAAATGGACAGGAATAATGAAAAACTGTTTTTT.

J is TRBJ2-7 and V is TRBV27, with TRBD1 as a possible D gene (5 bases). Germline V gives CDR1 MNHEY, CDR2 SMNVEV (reference sequence). This CDR3 region has 13 residues. V shed 7 bases and J shed 0 bases, with 10 bases lying between them. The CDR3 loop reads CASKQADSYEQYF. The CDR3 coding sequence is TGTGCCAGCAAACAGGCAGACTCCTACGAGCAGTACTTC.

The V gene is TRBV12-2, the J gene TRBJ2-7; the D segment call TRBD2 is taken from the table without a DNA check. TRBV12-2 is termed a pseudogene. The CDR3 is 14 amino acids. This CDR3 reads CASRLARAAYEQYF. In DNA form, the CDR3 reads TGTGCAAGTCGCTTAGCGAGGGCAGCTTACGAGCAGTACTTC.

CDR3 amino acids: CASSAQGGDQPQHF. CDR3 DNA sequence: TGTGCCAGCAGCGCACAGGGAGGGGATCAGCCCCAGCATTTT. The V gene is TRBV21-1, the J gene TRBJ1-5. TRBV21-1 is termed a pseudogene. The CDR3 length is 14 residues.

The chain carries TRBV4-2 and TRBJ2-1; the D gene is possibly TRBD2 (6 bases). Per the germline V gene, CDR1 is LGHNA and CDR2 is YNFKEQ. The CDR3 is 18 amino acids. Between the trimmed V and J ends, which lost 3 bases and 1 base, there was a span of 19 bases. The CDR3 protein is CASSQRDWGEASYNEQFF. The CDR3 region has the DNA TGTGCCAGCAGCCAGAGGGACTGGGGGGAGGCATCCTACAATGAGCAGTTCTTC.

V and J are TRBV12-3 or TRBV12-4 and TRBJ2-1, with D perhaps matching TRBD2 (5 bases). CDR3 length: 11 amino acids. Trimming took 4 bases from V and 10 from J, leaving 8 bases between them. The CDR3 reads CASSSSGEQFF. The CDR3 DNA reads TGTGCCAGCAGTTCGAGCGGAGAGCAGTTCTTC.

This sequence joins TRBV7-2 and TRBJ1-2; no clear D. The V end was cut by 1 base, the J end by 4 bases, with 13 bases between. Germline V gives CDR1 SGHTA, CDR2 FQGNSA. CDR3 length equals 15 residues. The CDR3 nucleotides read TGTGCCAGCAGCTTAGGAGGGCAGAAGTCCTATGGCTACACCTTC. It translates to CASSLGGQKSYGYTF.

With regard to this clone: The sample holds other DNA sequences that translate to the same CDR3. The J gene is TRBJ2-7, the V gene TRBV7-9; D call uncertain. The CDR3 extends over 12 amino acids. Germline V lookup: CDR1 SEHNR, CDR2 FQNEAQ (reference sequence). V dropped 5 bases and J dropped 0 bases, with 5 bases sitting between them. The CDR3 sequence is CASSLSSYEQYF. CDR3 DNA: TGTGCCAGCAGCCTGAGCTCCTACGAGCAGTACTTC.